Described below is a single T cell receptor (beta chain) sequence and its context. Its specificity is not known. PCR employed 60 Vbeta and 13 Jbeta primers. Data came from immunoSEQ multiplex PCR; TCRdb stores just in-frame clones and leaves some out. The sample has some 120,000 clones, about 78% seen once. These data come from a study of cytomegalovirus exposure and HLA in healthy donors. Overall study: Earlier sequencing of 150 million to 200 million T cells yielded fewer than 140 million unique TCR beta sequences. Among the approximately 380 donors who were genotyped, about 79% fell in the genetic ancestry cluster that is associated with self-reported Caucasian donors.

Study results and limitations: The CMV antigen specificity of a few CMV-associated chains was confirmed through in vitro analysis. In terms of immune exposure information, only CMV serostatus was available.

V lost 2 bases and J 3 bases, leaving 11 bases between the germline ends. Per the germline V gene, CDR1 is LGHNA and CDR2 is YSLEER. The CDR3 length is 15 residues. The receptor comes from a woman in her thirties or forties in good health and CMV-seropositive. V usage is TRBV4-3 and J usage is TRBJ2-1, with D uncertain. Sequenced input: PBMCs. The CDR3 is CASSQREASYNEQFF. In DNA, the CDR3 is TGCGCCAGCAGCCAAAGAGAGGCTAGCTACAATGAGCAGTTCTTC.